This T cell receptor beta chain comes out of a study of blood T cell repertoires in COVID-19. Turning to the study itself: The United States, Italy and Spain supplied acute and convalescent COVID-19 samples. The analysed material was cDNA or gDNA that came from T cells, B-cell-depleted T cells, or PBMCs.

Under the authors' procedure: Reference gene primer amplification gave estimated nucleated cell counts. Libraries were prepared by immunoSEQ multiplex PCR; TCRdb keeps only in-frame clonotypes and omits some of them. V and J calls and clone size are as listed in that table; D and trimming were resolved from the DNA. Among roughly 200,000 clones listed, about 90% were seen once. The CDR3 length is 16 residues. Trimming took 3 bases from V and 8 from J; bases not matched to a gene: 10. CDR1 and CDR2 (germline): LNHNV, YYDKDF (reference sequence). The chain has TRBV15 and TRBJ1-4, with 9 bases that match TRBD1. The sequencing sample was made of peripheral blood. This clonotype originated in a man in his 60s with active or convalescent COVID-19. The chain's CDR3 is CATSSILQGAGEKLFF. The CDR3 DNA follows: TGTGCCACCAGCAGCATACTACAGGGGGCGGGGGAAAAACTGTTTTTT.